This T cell receptor (beta chain) was identified during a study of blood T cell repertoires in COVID-19 (dated by TCRdb to 2020 to 2022). General notes on the study: Collaborator samples came from the United States, Italy and Spain and covered acute and convalescent phases of COVID-19. The material from the prospective study consisted of cDNA or gDNA derived from T cells, B-cell-depleted T cells, or PBMCs. Subjects who had been exposed to COVID-19, were actively infected with it, or had recovered from it provided the deeply sampled blood TCRbeta repertoires that made up the dataset. The repertoires were released in a freely available public database intended as a resource for research on the immune response to SARS-CoV-2. Samples came from the ongoing ImmuneRACE study (first 160 participants) plus 1,254 subjects from 6 global collaborators. The sample metadata nearly always contained a de-identified subject ID, COVID-19 status, age in years and sex. HLA class I and class II types, where available, came from metadata supplied by the sample provider rather than from assay-based typing.

As regards this clone: Its antigen target is currently unknown. It has no much larger one-base neighbor in the sample; base qualities were not kept.

What the authors observed across the whole study: The quantity of clinical and demographic metadata differed by source and by participant and was supplied without curation.

At the junction V is shortened by 1 base and J by 7 bases, with 13 bases in between. Taken from the germline V gene, the CDR1 and CDR2 loops are MNHEY and SVGAGI. The CDR3 runs 15 residues from the cysteine to the phenylalanine. Kept here is only the CDR3 DNA, which spans 45 bases and is read in frame from base 1. The immunoSEQ Assay, a bias-controlled multiplex PCR, was used to amplify TCRbeta CDR3 regions from genomic DNA. On the authors' methods: Nucleated cell counts per sample were estimated from amplification of reference gene primers within the assay. Sequence reads were collapsed and filtered to measure the absolute abundance of every unique TCRbeta CDR3 rearrangement. For each sample, productive Simpson clonality was calculated as the square root of Simpson's diversity index over productive rearrangements. Sourced from immuneACCESS, this table was stored by TCRdb with only in-frame sequences that have V and J called. A share of the clones is absent; for the studies checked, an unresolved V gene accounts for under half, and the remainder has no known explanation. D and trimming come from the DNA, and the V and J calls and clone size come from that table. Present in this sample are approximately 280,000 clones, 75% to 90% of which were seen just once. Roughly 2.2% of the sample is taken by the ten largest.

The collaborating institutions used their own protocols to collect whole blood in K2EDTA tubes. For TCRbeta analysis, collaborators shipped samples in one of three forms: frozen whole blood, isolated PBMCs, or DNA extracted from either of those sample types. The sequence came from a man aged 50-60 years with acute or convalescent COVID-19. Sequenced input: peripheral blood. Rearrangement joined TRBV6-5 to TRBJ1-4; the D region possibly corresponds to TRBD1 (6 bases align). The sequence in DNA is TGTGCCAGCAGTTACTTTGCAGGGGATCGTGAAAAACTGTTTTTT. Translated, this is CASSYFAGDREKLFF.